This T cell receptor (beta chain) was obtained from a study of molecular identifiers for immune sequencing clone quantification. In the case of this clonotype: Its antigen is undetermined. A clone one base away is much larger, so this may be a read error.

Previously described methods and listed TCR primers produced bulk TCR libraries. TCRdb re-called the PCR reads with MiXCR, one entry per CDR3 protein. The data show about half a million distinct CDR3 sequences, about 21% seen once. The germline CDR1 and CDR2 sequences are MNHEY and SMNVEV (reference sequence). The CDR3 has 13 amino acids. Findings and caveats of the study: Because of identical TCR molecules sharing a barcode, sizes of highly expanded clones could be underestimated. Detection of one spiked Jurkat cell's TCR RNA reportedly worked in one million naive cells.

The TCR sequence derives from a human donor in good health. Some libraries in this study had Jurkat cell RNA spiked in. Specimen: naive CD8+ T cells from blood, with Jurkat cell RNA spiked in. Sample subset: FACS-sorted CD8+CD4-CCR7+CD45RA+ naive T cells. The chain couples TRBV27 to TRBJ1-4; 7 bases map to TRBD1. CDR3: CASSSTGVEELSF. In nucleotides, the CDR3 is TGTGCCAGCAGTTCCACAGGGGTGGAGGAACTGTCTTTT.